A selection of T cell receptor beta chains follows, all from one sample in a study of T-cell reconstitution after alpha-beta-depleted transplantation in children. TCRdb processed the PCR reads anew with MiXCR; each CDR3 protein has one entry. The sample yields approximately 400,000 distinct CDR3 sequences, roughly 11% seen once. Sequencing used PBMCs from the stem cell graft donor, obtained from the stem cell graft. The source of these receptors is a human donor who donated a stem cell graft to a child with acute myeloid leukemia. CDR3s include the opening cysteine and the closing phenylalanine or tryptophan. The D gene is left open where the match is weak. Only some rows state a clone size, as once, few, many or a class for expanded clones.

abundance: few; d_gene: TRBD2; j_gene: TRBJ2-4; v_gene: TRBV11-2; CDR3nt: TGTGCCAGCAGCTCCACCTCTCTAGCGGGGGGGTGGGGAACCATTCAGTACTTC; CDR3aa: CASSSTSLAGGWGTIQYF
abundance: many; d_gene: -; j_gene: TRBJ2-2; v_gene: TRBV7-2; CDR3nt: TGTGCCAGCAGCTTCGGGCAGGGCGGGGAGCTGTTTTTT; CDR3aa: CASSFGQGGELFF
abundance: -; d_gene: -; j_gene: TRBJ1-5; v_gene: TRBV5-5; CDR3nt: TGTGCCAGCAGCCCGATGGGGCACGTGAGCAATCAGCCCCAGCATTTT; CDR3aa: CASSPMGHVSNQPQHF
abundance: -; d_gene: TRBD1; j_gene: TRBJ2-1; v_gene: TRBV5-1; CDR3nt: TGCGCCAGCAGAACAGGGGGGACCCAGCCGCAGGAGCAGTTCTTC; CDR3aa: CASRTGGTQPQEQFF
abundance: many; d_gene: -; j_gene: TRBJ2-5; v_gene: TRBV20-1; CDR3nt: TGCAGTGCTAGGAGGGCGCAAGAGACCCAGTACTTC; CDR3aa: CSARRAQETQYF
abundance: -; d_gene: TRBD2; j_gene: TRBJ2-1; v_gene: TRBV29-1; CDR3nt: TGCAGCGTAGTTAAAGCGGGAGGAAGGGGCAATGAGCAGTTCTTC; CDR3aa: CSVVKAGGRGNEQFF
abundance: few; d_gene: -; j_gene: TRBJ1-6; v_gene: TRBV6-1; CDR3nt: TGTGCCAGCAGGAATCAGGGGTTTGGTACAAGTTCACCCCTCCACTTT; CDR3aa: CASRNQGFGTSSPLHF
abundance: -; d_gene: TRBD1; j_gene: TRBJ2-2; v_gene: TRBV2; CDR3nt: TGTGCCAGCAGAGAACAGGGGCCGAGGACCGGGGAGCTGTTTTTT; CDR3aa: CASREQGPRTGELFF
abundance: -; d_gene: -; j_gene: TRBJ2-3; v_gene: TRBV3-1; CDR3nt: TGTGCCAGCAGCCAAGGGGCTAGCCTCACAGATACGCAGTATTTT; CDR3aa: CASSQGASLTDTQYF
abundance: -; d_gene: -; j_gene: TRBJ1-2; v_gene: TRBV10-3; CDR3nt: TGTGCCATCAGGGCAGGCTATGGCTACACCTTC; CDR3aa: CAIRAGYGYTF
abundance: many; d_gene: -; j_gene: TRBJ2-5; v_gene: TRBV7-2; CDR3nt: TGTGCCAGCAGCTTTACAGGGCTACAAGAGACCCAGTACTTC; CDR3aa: CASSFTGLQETQYF
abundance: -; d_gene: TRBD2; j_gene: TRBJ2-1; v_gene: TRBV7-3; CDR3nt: TGTGCCAGCAGCTCCTCAGCGACCGGGACTAGCGGGTCCCCCCATGAGCAGTTCTTC; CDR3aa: CASSSSATGTSGSPHEQFF
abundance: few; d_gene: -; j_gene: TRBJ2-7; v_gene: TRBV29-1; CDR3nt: TGCAGCGTTGAAGCGGGCTACGAGCAGTACTTC; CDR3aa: CSVEAGYEQYF
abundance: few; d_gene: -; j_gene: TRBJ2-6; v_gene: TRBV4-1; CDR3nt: TGCGCCAGCAGCCAAAAGGGCGGGACCGGGGCCAACGTCCTGACTTTC; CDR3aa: CASSQKGGTGANVLTF
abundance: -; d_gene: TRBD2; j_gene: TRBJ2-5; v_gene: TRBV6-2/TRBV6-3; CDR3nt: TGTGCCAGCAGCAGCGGGGGAAAGACCCAGTACTTC; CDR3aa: CASSSGGKTQYF
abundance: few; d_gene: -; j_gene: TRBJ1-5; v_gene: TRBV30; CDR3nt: TGTGCCTGGAGAGGAGAAGATCAGCCCCAGCATTTT; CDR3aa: CAWRGEDQPQHF
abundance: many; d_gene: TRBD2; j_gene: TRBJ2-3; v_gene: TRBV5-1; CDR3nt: TGCGCCAGCAGCTCCCTACCGACTAGCGGGAGGACAGATACGCAGTATTTT; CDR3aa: CASSSLPTSGRTDTQYF
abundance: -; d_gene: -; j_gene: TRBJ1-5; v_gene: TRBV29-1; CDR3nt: TGCAGCGTTGTAACCGATAGCAATCAGCGCCAGCATTTT; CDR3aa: CSVVTDSNQRQHF
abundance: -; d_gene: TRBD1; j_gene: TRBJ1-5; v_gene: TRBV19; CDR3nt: TGTGCCAGTGCGGGGCAGACCAGGGGGCGGGGGGGGAGCAATCAGCCCCAGCATTTT; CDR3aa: CASAGQTRGRGGSNQPQHF
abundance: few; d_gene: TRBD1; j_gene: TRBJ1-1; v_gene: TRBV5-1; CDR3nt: TGCGCCAGCAGCCCACAGTGGAGGGGGCGCGAGCTCGACACTGAAGCTTTCTTT; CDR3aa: CASSPQWRGRELDTEAFF
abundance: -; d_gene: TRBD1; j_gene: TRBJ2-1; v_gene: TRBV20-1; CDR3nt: TGCAGTGCTCCACCACAGGGGGCCCGAAACTACAATGAGCAGTTCTTC; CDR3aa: CSAPPQGARNYNEQFF
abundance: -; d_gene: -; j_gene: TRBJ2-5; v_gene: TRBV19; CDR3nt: TGTGCCAGTGGCAGGGGGGGCGCTTATGGGACCCAGTACTTC; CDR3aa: CASGRGGAYGTQYF
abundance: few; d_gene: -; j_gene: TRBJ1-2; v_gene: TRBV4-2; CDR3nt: TGTGCCAGCAGCCAAGCGGCCCAAAACTATGGCTACACCTTC; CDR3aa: CASSQAAQNYGYTF
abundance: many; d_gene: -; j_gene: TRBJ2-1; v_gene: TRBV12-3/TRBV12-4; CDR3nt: TGTGCCACCCTCTTTCACAATGAGCAGTTCTTC; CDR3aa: CATLFHNEQFF
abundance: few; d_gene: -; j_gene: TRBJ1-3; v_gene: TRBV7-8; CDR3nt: TGTGCCAGCAGCGTGGACGGTTTCTCTGGAAACACCATATATTTT; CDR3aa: CASSVDGFSGNTIYF
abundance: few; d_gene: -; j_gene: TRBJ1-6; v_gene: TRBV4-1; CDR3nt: TGCGCCAGCAGCCAAGCTGGGGCCTTGTCGAGCTCCTATAATTCACCCCTCCACTTT; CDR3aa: CASSQAGALSSSYNSPLHF
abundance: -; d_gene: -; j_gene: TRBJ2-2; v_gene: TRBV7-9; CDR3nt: TGTGCCAGCAGCCCAGAGGGCAGGGGCACCGGGGAGCTGTTTTTT; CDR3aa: CASSPEGRGTGELFF
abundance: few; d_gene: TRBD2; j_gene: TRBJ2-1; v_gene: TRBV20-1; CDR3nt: TGCAGTGCTTCCGGGACTAGCGGGACGAACAATGAGCAGTTCTTC; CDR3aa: CSASGTSGTNNEQFF